This entry features one T cell receptor beta chain sequence. The trim removed 3 bases at V and 1 base at J, leaving 4 bases unmatched. Germline CDR1 reads SGDLS; CDR2 reads YYNGEE. The CDR3 sequence is 15 residues long. The sample is drawn from a study of blood T cell repertoires in COVID-19. Whole-study context: Samples representing acute and convalescent COVID-19 were sourced from the United States, Italy and Spain.

Profiling relied on immunoSEQ multiplex PCR, and the TCRdb table lists in-frame clones only, not all of them. The data contain about 260,000 clones, about 88% of them singletons. The clonotype originates from a man aged 55 to 69 who had recovered from COVID-19. The chain is built from TRBV9 and TRBJ1-3, with TRBD1 matching 7 bases. Sequencing was performed on peripheral blood. The CDR3 loop reads CASSARQGSGNTIYF. The CDR3 DNA follows: TGTGCCAGCAGCGCCCGACAGGGATCTGGAAACACCATATATTTT.